A single sample is the source of the 24 T cell receptor beta chains below, sequenced in a study of cytomegalovirus exposure and HLA in healthy donors. PCR was performed using 60 Vbeta and 13 Jbeta primers. Here immunoSEQ multiplex PCR was the method, and the copy in TCRdb shows in-frame clones only, minus some. Of under 150,000 clones listed, under 85% are singletons. Source material: PBMCs. Every receptor here comes from a woman aged 50 to 60 in good health and CMV-seropositive.

The rearrangement links TRBV4-2 to TRBJ2-7; the match to TRBD2 covers 11 bases. V was clipped by 4 bases and J by 5 bases; unmatched bases: 10. In germline, CDR1 is LGHNA, CDR2 YNFKEQ. The CDR3 extends over 16 amino acids. The CDR3, as DNA: TGTGCCAGCAGCCCGCAAACTAGCGGGAGTAGTCACGAGCAGTACTTC. It specifies CASSPQTSGSSHEQYF.

The J gene is TRBJ1-2, the V gene TRBV27; TRBD1 matches at 7 bases. Germline loops: CDR1 MNHEY, CDR2 SMNVEV (reference sequence). The CDR3 consists of 15 residues. After removal of 4 bases from V and 1 base from J, the junction contained 6 bases not matched to a gene. Written as DNA, the CDR3 is TGTGCCAGCAGTTCGGACAGGAACCTTAACTATGGCTACACCTTC. Translating gives CASSSDRNLNYGYTF.

This sequence joins TRBV6-1 and TRBJ1-3, with no clear D. This CDR3 region has 14 residues. V lost 6 bases and J lost 2, with 11 bases in between. Germline-derived CDR1 and CDR2 are MNHNS and SASEGT. The CDR3 DNA reads as TGTGCCAGCAGGAACGGGAAACCTGGAAACACCATATATTTT. Protein sequence: CASRNGKPGNTIYF.

The chain is built from TRBV4-3 and TRBJ2-2; D is undetermined. Germline V lookup: CDR1 LGHNA, CDR2 YSLEER. Deletions cut 3 bases from V and 0 bases from J, with 8 bases between. This CDR3 has 15 residues. CDR3 DNA: TGCGCCAGCAGCCACGGAGAGGCGAACACCGGGGAGCTGTTTTTT. Translating it yields CASSHGEANTGELFF.

This chain uses TRBV6-5 with TRBJ2-5, with a tentative D call TRBD2 (6 bases). The CDR3 has 15 residues. Germline CDR1 is MNHEY and CDR2 is SVGAGI. Trimming removed 2 bases at V and 3 bases at J, with 13 bases between. For the CDR3, the DNA is TGTGCCAGCAGTTACACGGGACTGAAGGAAGAGACCCAGTACTTC. Protein: CASSYTGLKEETQYF.

The chain has TRBV5-6 and TRBJ1-2; D is uncertain. The CDR3 covers 15 residues. CDR1 is SGHDT, CDR2 YYEEEE, per germline. V lost 1 base and J 7 bases, leaving 17 bases between the germline ends. CDR3 sequence: CASSLYDGGFRGYTF. The CDR3 DNA follows: TGTGCCAGCAGCTTGTACGACGGAGGTTTCCGTGGCTACACCTTC.

CDR3 sequence reads: CASSPPTSGRETQYF. In nucleotides, the CDR3 is TGTGCCAGCAGCCCCCCGACTAGCGGGAGGGAGACCCAGTACTTC. This chain connects TRBV6-1 to TRBJ2-5; TRBD2 matches at 13 bases. V gave up 6 bases and J gave up 5 bases; unmatched junction bases: 6. CDR1 is MNHNS, CDR2 SASEGT, per germline. The CDR3 runs to 15 residues.

Worth noting for this clone: One junction end disagrees with the germline gene, perhaps due to a read error. The chain couples TRBV7-7 to TRBJ1-2; D is uncertain. This CDR3 is 13 amino acids long. CDR1 and CDR2 from the germline V gene are SSHAT and FNYEAQ (reference sequence). The CDR3, as DNA: TGTGCTAGCAGCCCCCGACAATTTTATGGCTACACCTTC. This gives the protein CASSPRQFYGYTF.

The chain joins TRBV6-6 to TRBJ1-2, with 9 bases aligning to TRBD1. Germline loops: CDR1 MNHNY, CDR2 SVGAGI (reference sequence). CDR3 length equals 13 residues. V gave up 5 bases and J gave up 8 bases; unmatched junction bases: 6. CDR3 sequence reads: CASSAGTGYGYTF. The CDR3 DNA reads TGTGCCAGCAGTGCCGGGACAGGGTACGGCTACACCTTC.

The chain couples TRBV5-1 to TRBJ1-2; D unresolved. CDR3 size: 14 residues. Germline-derived CDR1 and CDR2 are SGHRS and YFSETQ. Trimming removed 0 bases from V and 2 bases from J, with 8 bases in between. CDR3 sequence: CASSLDPQNYGYTF. DNA for the CDR3: TGCGCCAGCAGCTTGGATCCCCAAAACTATGGCTACACCTTC.

J is TRBJ1-2 and V is TRBV7-8, with 9 bases matching TRBD1. The CDR3 sequence is 14 residues long. Germline values: CDR1 SGHVS, CDR2 FQNEAQ. Trimming cost V 3 bases and J 6 bases; bases outside gene matches: 5. The CDR3 region is CASSLAGQGHGYTF. CDR3 sequence (DNA): TGTGCCAGCAGCTTGGCGGGACAGGGCCATGGCTACACCTTC.

This clone was observed a few times. The chain uses TRBV5-6 and TRBJ1-2; no clear D. Germline V gives CDR1 SGHDT, CDR2 YYEEEE. CDR3 length: 14 amino acids. The V and J ends lost 2 bases and 5 bases respectively, with 13 bases between them. CDR3 DNA sequence: TGTGCCAGCAGCTTTGGGTCCCAGGCTTATGGCTACACCTTC. It codes for CASSFGSQAYGYTF.

The chain joins TRBV7-9 to TRBJ2-6; tentatively, D is TRBD2 (5 bases). Trimming shortened V by 4 bases and J by 2 bases, and 9 bases separated the two germline ends. Germline V gene sequence: CDR1 SEHNR, CDR2 FQNEAQ (reference sequence). There are 15 residues in the CDR3. The CDR3, as DNA: TGTGCCAGCAGCTGGTGGGGAGCTGGGGCCAACGTCCTGACTTTC. Protein product: CASSWWGAGANVLTF.

In its sample, this clone was seen once. This chain connects TRBV27 to TRBJ2-3; 11 bases fit TRBD1. Germline V lookup: CDR1 MNHEY, CDR2 SMNVEV (reference sequence). The trim removed 3 bases at V and 5 bases at J, leaving 7 bases unmatched. This CDR3 has 16 amino acids. The CDR3 DNA sequence: TGTGCCAGCAGTTTCTTCGGACAGGGGGCTGGAGATACGCAGTATTTT. Translation: CASSFFGQGAGDTQYF.

The chain uses TRBV7-6 and TRBJ1-2; 7 bases match TRBD1. The germline gives CDR1 SGHVS, CDR2 FNYEAQ. The V gene end was trimmed by 2 bases and the J gene end by 9 bases; junction bases not matched to a gene: 3. The CDR3 has 12 residues. The CDR3 region has the DNA TGTGCCAGCAGCTTACAGGGGGGTAGCTACACCTTC. Translation gives CASSLQGGSYTF.

The V gene is TRBV20-1, the J gene TRBJ2-1; D might be TRBD2 (5 bases). Germline assignment: CDR1 DFQATT and CDR2 SNEGSKA (reference sequence). Trimming removed 7 bases from V and 7 bases from J, with 8 bases in between. The CDR3 runs 10 residues. The chain's CDR3 is CSGERNEQFF. The CDR3, as DNA: TGCAGTGGGGAGCGGAATGAGCAGTTCTTC.

J is TRBJ2-5 and V is TRBV4-2; TRBD2 agrees at 11 bases. J lost 5 bases, V lost 4 bases, and 9 bases had no gene match. The CDR3 sequence is 16 residues long. CDR1 is LGHNA, CDR2 YNFKEQ, per germline. CDR3 residues: CASSLGTSGLRETQYF. CDR3 nucleotides: TGTGCCAGCAGCCTGGGGACTAGCGGCCTTCGGGAGACCCAGTACTTC.

The table lists this clone with a few counts. This chain connects TRBV6-5 to TRBJ1-1; 7 nucleotides align to TRBD1. This CDR3 is built from 16 residues. Trimming cost V 0 bases and J 1 base; bases outside gene matches: 5. Looked up from germline, CDR1 is MNHEY and CDR2 is SVGAGI. CDR3 in DNA: TGTGCCAGCAGTTACTCGAGGACAGGAGGGAACACTGAAGCTTTCTTT. Amino acids: CASSYSRTGGNTEAFF.

This chain joins TRBV30 and TRBJ1-1, with 12 bases lining up with TRBD1. Germline lookup yields CDR1 GTSNPN and CDR2 SVGIG (reference sequence). This CDR3 spans 18 amino acids. V shed 3 bases, J shed 3 bases, and the junction held 14 bases outside the gene matches. The CDR3 region is CAWSVRDRGPPEDTEAFF. CDR3 DNA: TGTGCCTGGAGCGTCCGGGACAGGGGGCCTCCCGAGGACACTGAAGCTTTCTTT.

This rearrangement joins TRBV5-4 to TRBJ1-1; D perhaps matches TRBD1 (6 bases). Trimming left V 4 bases short and J 5 bases short, with 18 bases between. The CDR3 length is 15 residues. Germline loops: CDR1 SGHNT, CDR2 YYREEE (reference sequence). The chain's CDR3 is CASSPDQQGRTEAFF. As DNA, the CDR3 is TGTGCCAGCAGCCCGGACCAACAGGGTAGGACTGAAGCTTTCTTT.

This rearrangement joins TRBV7-9 to TRBJ2-4, with 7 bases identical to TRBD1. The CDR3 contains 14 residues. Germline lookup yields CDR1 SEHNR and CDR2 FQNEAQ (reference sequence). Trimming cost V 5 bases and J 5 bases; bases outside gene matches: 6. The CDR3 sequence is CASSPTGWENIQYF. CDR3 sequence (DNA): TGTGCCAGCAGCCCGACAGGGTGGGAAAACATTCAGTACTTC. Full variable domain (outside the CDR3, taken from reference TRBV7-9 and TRBJ2-4): DTGVSQNPRHKITKRGQNVTFRCDPISEHNRLYWYRQTLGQGPEFLTYFQNEAQLEKSRLLSDRFSAERPKGSFSTLEIQRTEQGDSAMYLCASSPTGWENIQYFGAGTRLSVL.

This chain connects TRBV5-6 to TRBJ2-3, with D uncertain. Germline V gene sequence: CDR1 SGHDT, CDR2 YYEEEE. This CDR3 comprises 16 residues. V was trimmed by 4 bases and J by 3 bases, leaving 18 bases between them. The CDR3 loop reads CASSLLVVGRTDTQYF. The CDR3 bases are TGTGCCAGCAGCCTTCTCGTCGTGGGCCGAACAGATACGCAGTATTTT.

This chain joins TRBV4-1 and TRBJ2-3, with 10 bases aligning to TRBD2. This CDR3 is built from 18 residues. V dropped 0 bases and J dropped 6; count of bases not matched to a gene: 12. Germline values: CDR1 MGHRA, CDR2 YSYEKL. This CDR3 is CASSQEREASGSGDTQYF. DNA of the CDR3: TGCGCCAGCAGCCAAGAAAGGGAGGCTAGCGGGAGTGGGGATACGCAGTATTTT.

V is TRBV5-1 and J is TRBJ2-2; D gene unclear. The V end lost 0 bases, the J end lost 5 bases, and 8 bases lay between the germline ends. This CDR3 is built from 14 residues. Germline-derived CDR1 and CDR2 are SGHRS and YFSETQ. The CDR3 nucleotides read TGCGCCAGCAGCTTGGTGAGGCAAACCGGGGAGCTGTTTTTT. As protein: CASSLVRQTGELFF.